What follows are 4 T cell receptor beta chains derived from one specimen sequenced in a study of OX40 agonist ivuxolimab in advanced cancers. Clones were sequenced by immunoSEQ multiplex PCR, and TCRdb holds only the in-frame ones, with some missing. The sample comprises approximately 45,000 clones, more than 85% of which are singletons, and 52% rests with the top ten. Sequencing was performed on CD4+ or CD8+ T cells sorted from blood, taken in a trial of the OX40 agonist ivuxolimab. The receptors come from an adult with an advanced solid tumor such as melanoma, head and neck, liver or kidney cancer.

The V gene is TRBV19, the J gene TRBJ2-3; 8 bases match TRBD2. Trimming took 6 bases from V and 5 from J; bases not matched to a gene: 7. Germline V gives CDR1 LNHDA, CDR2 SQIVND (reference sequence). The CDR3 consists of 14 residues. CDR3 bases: TGTGCCAGTAGCTTTAGCGGGGATATAGATACGCAGTATTTT. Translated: CASSFSGDIDTQYF.

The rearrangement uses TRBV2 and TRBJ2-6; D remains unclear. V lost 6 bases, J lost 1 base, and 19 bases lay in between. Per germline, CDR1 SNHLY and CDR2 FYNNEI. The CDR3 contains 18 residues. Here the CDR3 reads CASSPRRRSVSGANVLTF. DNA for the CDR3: TGTGCCAGCAGCCCACGGAGACGGAGCGTTTCTGGGGCCAACGTCCTGACTTTC.

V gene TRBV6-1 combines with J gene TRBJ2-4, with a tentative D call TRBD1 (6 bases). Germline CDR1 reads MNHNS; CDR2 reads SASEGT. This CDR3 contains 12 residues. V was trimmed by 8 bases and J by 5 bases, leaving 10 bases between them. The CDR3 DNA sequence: TGTGCCAGCTCAGGGGACGAAAACATTCAGTACTTC. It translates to CASSGDENIQYF.

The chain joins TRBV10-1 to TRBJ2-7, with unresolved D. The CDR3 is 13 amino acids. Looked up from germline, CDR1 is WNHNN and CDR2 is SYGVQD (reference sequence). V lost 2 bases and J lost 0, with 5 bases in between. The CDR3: CASSEQNSYEQYF. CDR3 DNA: TGCGCCAGCAGTGAGCAGAACTCCTACGAGCAGTACTTC.